These 15 T cell receptor beta chains came from one sample sequenced in a study of cytomegalovirus exposure and HLA in healthy donors. Data came from immunoSEQ multiplex PCR; TCRdb stores just in-frame clones and leaves some out. This repertoire shows about 200,000 clones, around 80% found once; its top ten account for around 1.2%. What was sequenced was PBMCs. The receptors shown here come from a woman aged 25 to 39 in good health and CMV-seronegative.

This chain uses TRBV19 with TRBJ1-2, with D perhaps matching TRBD1 (5 bases). The length of the CDR3 is 14 residues. With 6 bases removed from V and 4 bases from J, the gap between germline ends came to 15 bases. Germline V gene lookup returns CDR1 LNHDA and CDR2 SQIVND (reference sequence). The CDR3 sequence is CASRPAGGSYGYTF. DNA of the CDR3: TGTGCCAGTAGGCCCGCCGGGGGATCCTATGGCTACACCTTC. Based on the CDR3 plus reference TRBV19 and TRBJ1-2, the full variable domain is DGGITQSPKYLFRKEGQNVTLSCEQNLNHDAMYWYRQDPGQGLRLIYYSQIVNDFQKGDIAEGYSVSREKKESFPLTVTSAQKNPTAFYLCASRPAGGSYGYTFGSGTRLTVV.

The V gene is TRBV30, the J gene TRBJ2-2, with D possibly TRBD1 on 6 matching bases. The V end was cut by 0 bases, the J end by 4 bases, with 9 bases between. This CDR3 contains 14 residues. The germline gives CDR1 GTSNPN, CDR2 SVGIG (reference sequence). The chain's CDR3 is CAWSVKGGTGELFF. The DNA for the CDR3 is TGTGCCTGGAGTGTAAAAGGGGGCACCGGGGAGCTGTTTTTT.

This clone was counted between two and nine times. The chain uses TRBV19 and TRBJ1-2; 7 nucleotides match TRBD1. CDR3 length: 16 amino acids. Germline V gene lookup returns CDR1 LNHDA and CDR2 SQIVND (reference sequence). The J segment lost 4 bases and the V segment lost 1 base, leaving 9 bases of the junction unmatched. Here the CDR3 DNA reads TGTGCCAGTAGTATAGGGGTAACAGGGGACGTCTATGGCTACACCTTC. Its translation: CASSIGVTGDVYGYTF.

This clone showed up just once. The chain links TRBV13 to TRBJ2-1, with D possibly TRBD2 on 7 matching bases. The CDR3 loop spans 16 amino acids. CDR1 PRHDT and CDR2 FYEKMQ come from the germline V gene (reference sequence). V lost 5 bases to trimming and J lost 9 bases, with 23 bases between them. The CDR3 region has the DNA TGTGCCAGCAGCCCCGGGGGCGGGAGTTACTCCGGTGAGCAGTTCTTC. The encoded protein is CASSPGGGSYSGEQFF.

This clone occurred once. The chain employs TRBV19 and TRBJ1-1; a weak D match, TRBD1 (5 bases). The germline CDR1 and CDR2 sequences are LNHDA and SQIVND (reference sequence). Trimming took off 2 bases at V and 5 bases at J, with 9 bases between the two ends. The CDR3 loop spans 13 amino acids. The CDR3 loop reads CASSIHGGTEAFF. The CDR3 DNA reads TGTGCCAGTAGTATACATGGGGGGACTGAAGCTTTCTTT. The full variable domain, in which reference TRBV19 and TRBJ1-1 provide the parts outside the CDR3, is DGGITQSPKYLFRKEGQNVTLSCEQNLNHDAMYWYRQDPGQGLRLIYYSQIVNDFQKGDIAEGYSVSREKKESFPLTVTSAQKNPTAFYLCASSIHGGTEAFFGQGTRLTVV.

V gene TRBV28 combines with J gene TRBJ2-7, with 8 positions matching TRBD2. Looked up from germline, CDR1 is MDHEN and CDR2 is SYDVKM. V shed 1 base and J 3 bases; nucleotides not matched to a gene: 11. The CDR3 runs 17 residues. In nucleotides, the CDR3 is TGTGCCAGCAGTTTATCCCCTGGAGCGGGGGTCTACTACGAGCAGTACTTC. This sequence encodes CASSLSPGAGVYYEQYF.

A word on this clone: Distinct nucleotide sequences in the sample also encode this CDR3. This chain connects TRBV5-1 to TRBJ1-1; D perhaps matches TRBD1 (5 bases). The CDR3 has 14 amino acids. Per the germline V gene, CDR1 is SGHRS and CDR2 is YFSETQ. V was trimmed by 1 base and J by 0 bases, leaving 7 bases between them. The CDR3 sequence: CASSLTGMNTEAFF. The CDR3 DNA reads as TGCGCCAGCAGCTTGACAGGAATGAACACTGAAGCTTTCTTT.

J is TRBJ2-1 and V is TRBV19; 7 bases fit TRBD2. The CDR3 extends over 16 amino acids. V lost 10 bases to trimming and J lost 12 bases; unmatched junction nucleotides: 24. Germline assignment: CDR1 LNHDA and CDR2 SQIVND (reference sequence). The DNA for the CDR3 is TGTGCCACTACTGATCGGGGCTTGACTAGCCGGGATCCGCAGTTCTTC. The encoded protein is CATTDRGLTSRDPQFF.

The CDR3 region is CASSSVQGTDTQYF. The CDR3 DNA reads TGTGCCAGCAGCTCAGTACAGGGGACCGATACGCAGTATTTT. The chain links TRBV7-9 to TRBJ2-3, with TRBD1 matching 7 bases. Per the germline V gene, CDR1 is SEHNR and CDR2 is FQNEAQ (reference sequence). This CDR3 comprises 14 residues. V shed 4 bases, J shed 6 bases, and the junction held 7 bases outside the gene matches.

This chain joins TRBV7-6 and TRBJ2-7; 9 nucleotides line up with TRBD2. V dropped 4 bases and J dropped 2; count of bases not matched to a gene: 3. Germline-derived CDR1 and CDR2 are SGHVS and FNYEAQ. This CDR3 comprises 14 residues. The CDR3 spells CASSSAGGTYEQYF. DNA for the CDR3: TGTGCCAGCAGCTCAGCGGGAGGCACCTACGAGCAGTACTTC.

This chain uses TRBV7-2 with TRBJ2-5, with D perhaps TRBD1 (5 bases). CDR3 size: 14 residues. V shed 2 bases and J shed 2 bases, with 9 bases lying between them. The V gene's germline CDR1 is SGHTA and CDR2 FQGNSA. DNA of the CDR3: TGTGCCAGCAGCTTATCGACAGTACAAGAGACCCAGTACTTC. Its translation: CASSLSTVQETQYF.

CDR3 bases: TGTGCCAGCAGTCTGGACAGGGCCACGTACAATGAGCAGTTCTTC. It yields the protein CASSLDRATYNEQFF. The chain couples TRBV6-5 to TRBJ2-1; TRBD1 aligns across 8 bases. V trimming: 5 bases; J trimming: 4 bases; junction bases outside the gene matches: 7. Germline CDR1 MNHEY, CDR2 SVGAGI. The CDR3 has 15 amino acids.

This clone was observed a few times. V gene TRBV14 combines with J gene TRBJ1-2, with TRBD1 matching 8 bases. This CDR3 is 13 amino acids long. Germline V lookup: CDR1 SGHDN, CDR2 FVKESK. J was trimmed by 8 bases and V by 4 bases; bases with no gene match: 6. In nucleotides, the CDR3 is TGTGCCAGCAGCCCGAGGACAGGGCAAGGCTACACCTTC. This encodes CASSPRTGQGYTF.

The genes are TRBV9 and TRBJ2-2; maybe TRBD2 (6 bases). The CDR3 spans 13 residues. The V end lost 6 bases, the J end lost 5 bases, and 11 bases lay between the germline ends. Germline CDR1 is SGDLS and CDR2 is YYNGEE. The chain's CDR3 is CASKSRGTGELFF. In DNA, the CDR3 is TGTGCCAGCAAATCACGGGGGACCGGGGAGCTGTTTTTT.

The gene calls are TRBV6-1 and TRBJ2-1, with D maybe TRBD1 (5 bases). CDR3 size: 15 residues. Germline assignment: CDR1 MNHNS and CDR2 SASEGT. The V and J ends lost 8 bases and 0 bases respectively, with 14 bases between them. The CDR3, as DNA: TGTGCCAGCTCGTCGACAGAAAGCTCCTACAATGAGCAGTTCTTC. It encodes CASSSTESSYNEQFF.